Given below is one TCR beta chain in context. Its target is unknown. This sample is part of a study of identifying expanded T cells in peripheral blood. No infections or other immune events were documented during collection. The germline gives CDR1 KGHSH, CDR2 LQKENI. The CDR3 has 15 residues. With 4 bases clipped from V and 2 bases from J, the junction kept 7 bases outside the gene matches. Study outcomes and limitations: Variance in clone template counts between approximately two-week samples significantly increased with total template count across all healthy donors. Differentially abundant clones: approximately 1.3 between replicates, roughly 16 at around 2 weeks, 19 to 20 at four.

Sequenced by immunoSEQ multiplex PCR; TCRdb stores in-frame clones only, minus some. The sample includes about 100,000 clones, 75% to 90% of them seen just once. The sequence derives from a person between 18 and 75 years old in good health. Specimen: blood. V is TRBV18 and J is TRBJ2-5, with TRBD2 matching over 7 bases. The chain's CDR3 is CASSRLADDQETQYF. The CDR3 DNA reads TGTGCCAGCTCACGGCTAGCGGATGATCAAGAGACCCAGTACTTC.